This TCR beta chain was identified in a study of blood T cell repertoires in COVID-19. In the study overall: Samples came from the United States, Italy and Spain, spanning acute and convalescent COVID-19. Sample material is recorded as cDNA or gDNA derived from T cells, B-cell-depleted T cells, or PBMCs.

V lost 5 bases, J lost 1 base, and 9 bases lay in between. CDR1 is SGHAT, CDR2 FQNNGV, per germline. The CDR3 extends over 14 amino acids. How the authors handled the data: Reference gene primers were amplified, and this amplification served to estimate nucleated cell counts. The assay was immunoSEQ multiplex PCR, and TCRdb's table has in-frame clones only and misses some. Clone size and V and J calls were adopted from that table, with D and trimming inferred from the DNA. The repertoire holds fewer than 300,000 clones, with 88% as singletons. This clone was detected only once. V and J are TRBV11-2 and TRBJ1-3; tentative D call: TRBD1 (6 bases). What was sequenced was peripheral blood. The sequence derives from a middle-aged woman who had recovered from COVID-19. The CDR3 is CASSGGASGNTIYF. Written as DNA, the CDR3 is TGTGCCAGCAGCGGGGGGGCTTCTGGAAACACCATATATTTT.